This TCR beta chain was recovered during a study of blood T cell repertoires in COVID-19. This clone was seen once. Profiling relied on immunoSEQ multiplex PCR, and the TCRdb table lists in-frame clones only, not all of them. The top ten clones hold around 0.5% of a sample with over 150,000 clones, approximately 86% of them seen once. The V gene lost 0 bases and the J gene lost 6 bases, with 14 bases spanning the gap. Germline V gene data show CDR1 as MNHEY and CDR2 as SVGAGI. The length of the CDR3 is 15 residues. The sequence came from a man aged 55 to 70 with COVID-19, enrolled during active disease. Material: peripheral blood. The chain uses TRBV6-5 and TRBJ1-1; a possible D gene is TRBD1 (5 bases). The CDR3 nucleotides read TGTGCCAGCAGTTACTCGTCCCGGCAGGGCCCTGAAGCTTTCTTT. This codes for CASSYSSRQGPEAFF.